The 14 T cell receptor beta chains below all came from one sample that was sequenced in a study of regulatory T cells in long-lasting Graves disease. Time point denoted: newly diagnosed GD, antithyroid drugs for less than 3 months. The TCR library was made from RNA that had been extracted from PBMCs in TRIzol. Arm-PCR with iRepertoire HTBI primers amplified the CDR3 regions for these TCR beta libraries. TCRdb called the multiplex PCR reads again in MiXCR, with one record for every CDR3 protein. The sample lists fewer than 500,000 distinct CDR3 sequences; around 15% were seen once. These sequences were also reported in another study, on T cells in Graves' hyperthyroidism and ophthalmopathy.

Sequences were derived from peripheral blood mononuclear cells (PBMCs), sampled at new diagnosis, from a patient treated with antithyroid drugs. These receptors came from a man aged 35-49 years with Graves disease.

This clonotype was observed a handful of times. The V call is TRBV10-2, the J call TRBJ2-3, with D possibly TRBD2 on 5 matching bases. The DNA matches TRBJ2-5 better at its end, which makes the J call doubtful. CDR1 WSHSY and CDR2 SAAADI come from the germline V gene. The CDR3 extends over 15 amino acids. CDR3 nucleotide sequence: TGCGCCAGCAGCCATAGGGCTAGCAGCAAAGAGACCCAGTACTTC. It specifies CASSHRASSKETQYF.

This clonotype was recorded a few times. This chain links TRBV6-1 with TRBJ2-1; TRBD1 aligns across 9 bases. This CDR3 spans 16 amino acids. Germline assignment: CDR1 MNHNS and CDR2 SASEGT. V was clipped by 2 bases and J by 6 bases; unmatched bases: 8. CDR3 DNA sequence: TGTGCCAGCAGTGAAAGTTCGGGGACAGGGACCAATGAGCAGTTCTTC. Translated: CASSESSGTGTNEQFF.

This clonotype was found many times. The chain links TRBV10-3 to TRBJ1-1; TRBD1 is a possible D gene (6 bases). V lost 10 bases to trimming and J lost 0 bases, with 18 bases between them. CDR3 length: 15 residues. The germline V gene encodes CDR1 ENHRY and CDR2 SYGVKD. The CDR3 coding sequence is TGTGCCACCAACCGGGACACGAACGTGAACACTGAAGCTTTCTTT. Its translation is CATNRDTNVNTEAFF.

The sample holds a few counts of this clonotype. A read error may be the cause here, since a much bigger clone is one base away. V and J are TRBV28 and TRBJ2-7; possible D gene TRBD1, 6 bases. CDR1 MDHEN and CDR2 SYDVKM come from the germline V gene. The CDR3 is 13 amino acids. The CDR3 protein is CANSRPSGQQGYF. The DNA for the CDR3 is TGTGCCAACAGTCGCCCCTCAGGTCAACAGGGCTACTTC. Based on the CDR3 plus reference TRBV28 and TRBJ2-7, the full variable domain is DVKVTQSSRYLVKRTGEKVFLECVQDMDHENMFWYRQDPGLGLRLIYFSYDVKMKEKGDIPEGYSVSREKKERFSLILESASTNQTSMYLCANSRPSGQQGYFGPGTRLTVT.

The chain joins TRBV20-1 to TRBJ2-1; perhaps TRBD1 as D (5 bases). Trimming removed 6 bases from V and 0 bases from J, with 12 bases in between. The CDR3 spans 14 residues. Germline CDR1 and CDR2: DFQATT and SNEGSKA (reference sequence). CDR3 amino acids: CSAMTDSSYNEQFF. CDR3 coding DNA: TGCAGTGCGATGACAGATAGCTCCTACAATGAGCAGTTCTTC.

This clonotype was observed many times. The chain employs TRBV7-3 and TRBJ2-2; no firm D call. This CDR3 has 13 amino acids. Trimming removed 5 bases at V and 5 bases at J, with 9 bases between. The germline V gene has CDR1 SGHTA and CDR2 FQGTGA. In DNA form, the CDR3 reads TGTGCCAGCAGCCTGAGTGAAACCGGGGAGCTGTTTTTT. It codes for CASSLSETGELFF. Together with reference TRBV7-3 and TRBJ2-2, the CDR3 gives the full variable domain: GAGVSQTPSNKVTEKGKYVELRCDPISGHTALYWYRQSLGQGPEFLIYFQGTGAADDSGLPNDRFFAVRPEGSVSTLKIQRTERGDSAVYLCASSLSETGELFFGEGSRLTVL.

The chain links TRBV20-1 to TRBJ2-1; perhaps D is TRBD1 or TRBD2 (6 bases each). V shed 5 bases and J shed 6 bases, with 14 bases lying between them. CDR3 size: 13 residues. In germline, CDR1 is DFQATT, CDR2 SNEGSKA (reference sequence). The chain's CDR3 is CSASTGRTNEQFF. The CDR3 DNA is TGCAGTGCTTCTACAGGGAGGACCAATGAGCAGTTCTTC.

This clonotype has at least ten counts. This chain links TRBV2 with TRBJ2-7; 9 bases fit TRBD1. V shed 5 bases, J shed 6 bases, and the junction held 8 bases outside the gene matches. The CDR3 consists of 14 residues. CDR1 and CDR2 (germline): SNHLY, FYNNEI. In nucleotides, the CDR3 is TGTGCCAGCAGTAGAGACAGGGGGTTTGGCGAGCAGTACTTC. Protein product: CASSRDRGFGEQYF. Full variable domain (outside the CDR3, taken from reference TRBV2 and TRBJ2-7): EPEVTQTPSHQVTQMGQEVILRCVPISNHLYFYWYRQILGQKVEFLVSFYNNEISEKSEIFDDQFSVERPDGSNFTLKIRSTKLEDSAMYFCASSRDRGFGEQYFGPGTRLTVT.

This clonotype was detected many times. The chain is built from TRBV28 and TRBJ1-2; D not certain. Germline-derived CDR1 and CDR2 are MDHEN and SYDVKM. V lost 5 bases to trimming and J lost 10 bases, with 17 bases between them. The CDR3 totals 13 residues. The CDR3 is CASSPAQAGAYTF. DNA of the CDR3: TGTGCCAGCAGTCCCGCGCAGGCGGGTGCCTACACCTTC.

This clonotype was seen many times. This chain uses TRBV28 with TRBJ2-1; a possible D gene is TRBD1 (6 bases). The length of the CDR3 is 15 residues. V lost 7 bases to trimming and J lost 2 bases, with 15 bases between them. Germline V lookup: CDR1 MDHEN, CDR2 SYDVKM. The CDR3 loop is CASIKTGITYNEQFF. Here the CDR3 DNA reads TGTGCCAGCATCAAGACAGGAATCACCTACAATGAGCAGTTCTTC.

This clonotype was picked up one time. A much larger clone differs from this one at a single base, so this may be a read error. Since no conserved phenylalanine or tryptophan closes the CDR3, a read error is the likely cause. The rearrangement links TRBV5-4 to TRBJ2-7; 9 bases match TRBD1. Unmatched junction bases numbered 3, after V lost 3 bases and J lost 5 bases. The CDR3 consists of 13 residues. Germline V gene lookup returns CDR1 SGHNT and CDR2 YYREEE (reference sequence). The CDR3 loop is CASSWDRVDEQYL. The CDR3 DNA reads as TGTGCCAGCAGCTGGGACAGGGTCGACGAGCAGTACCTC.

About this clonotype itself: Being one base from a much bigger clone, this may be a read error. This rearrangement joins TRBV2 to TRBJ2-7; TRBD2 matches 11 bases. This CDR3 is 13 amino acids long. CDR1 SNHLY and CDR2 FYNNEI come from the germline V gene. Trimming removed 7 bases from V and 6 bases from J; junction bases left unmatched: 5. The CDR3 DNA follows: TGTGCCAGCAATAGCGGGAGGGACTGCGAGCAGTACTTC. Residues: CASNSGRDCEQYF.

CDR3 protein: CASSSDGRKNIQYF. CDR3 in DNA: TGCGCCAGCAGCTCGGACGGGCGCAAAAACATTCAGTACTTC. The chain recombines TRBV5-1 with TRBJ2-4; the D is unclear. Germline V lookup: CDR1 SGHRS, CDR2 YFSETQ. The germline V and J ends were trimmed by 3 bases and 3 bases, with 10 bases remaining between them. The CDR3 covers 14 residues.

This chain connects TRBV7-9 to TRBJ2-1; D is possibly TRBD1 (8 bases). The length of the CDR3 is 13 residues. Per the germline V gene, CDR1 is SEHNR and CDR2 is FQNEAQ (reference sequence). V lost 8 bases and J 5 bases, leaving 13 bases between the germline ends. CDR3 coding DNA: TGTGCCAGCCACAGGGGGAGGGACAATGAGCAGTTCTTC. Residues: CASHRGRDNEQFF. The full variable domain, its missing parts supplied by reference TRBV7-9 and TRBJ2-1, is DTGVSQNPRHKITKRGQNVTFRCDPISEHNRLYWYRQTLGQGPEFLTYFQNEAQLEKSRLLSDRFSAERPKGSFSTLEIQRTEQGDSAMYLCASHRGRDNEQFFGPGTRLTVL.